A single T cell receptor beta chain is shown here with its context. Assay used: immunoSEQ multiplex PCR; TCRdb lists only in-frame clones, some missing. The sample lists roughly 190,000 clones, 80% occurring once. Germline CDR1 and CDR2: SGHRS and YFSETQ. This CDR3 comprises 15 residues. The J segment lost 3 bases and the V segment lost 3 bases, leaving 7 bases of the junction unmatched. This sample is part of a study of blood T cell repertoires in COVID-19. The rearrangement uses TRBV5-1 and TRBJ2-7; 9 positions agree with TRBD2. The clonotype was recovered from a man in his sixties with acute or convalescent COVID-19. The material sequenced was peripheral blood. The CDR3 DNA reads TGCGCCAGCAGCTCATCCGGGACTAGCCTCTACGAGCAGTACTTC. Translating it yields CASSSSGTSLYEQYF.